The T cell receptor beta chain under discussion was sequenced for a study of shared clonotypes between healthy human individuals. CD45RO-negative, CCR7-positively selected cells formed the naive CD8 fraction, excluding terminally differentiated effector memory CD45RA+ cells. Data came from immunoSEQ multiplex PCR; TCRdb stores just in-frame clones and leaves some out. This sample carries some 600,000 clones, roughly 96% of them seen once, and the ten largest clones take 0.11%. The study's findings and limits: Limited genetic and exposure-history diversity came from having few donors.

The V gene's germline CDR1 is SGHDN and CDR2 FVKESK. Between the trimmed V and J ends, which lost 1 base and 6 bases, there was a span of 10 bases. The CDR3 is 13 amino acids. In regard to this clone: Its target is not known.

The clonotype originates from a woman in her twenties or thirties in good health. Specimen: naive CD8+ T cells sorted from blood. The rearrangement joins TRBV14 to TRBJ2-7; D gene uncertain. The CDR3 nucleotides read TGTGCCAGCAGCCAAGGAACCTCCCTCGAGCAGTACTTC. Amino acid sequence: CASSQGTSLEQYF.